Presented here are 12 T cell receptor beta chains from one specimen sequenced in a study of blood T cells in healthy people across ages. Using a J-beta primer mix together with a sample-barcoded 5' primer, a second PCR was run for about 6 to 12 cycles. TCRdb called the 5' RACE reads again in MiXCR, with one record for every CDR3 protein. Of 1.5 million to 2 million distinct CDR3 sequences detected, 28% appear once; the ten largest clones hold more than 6%. Sequences were obtained from blood. All receptors derive from a woman in her twenties or thirties in good health.

This rearrangement joins TRBV20-1 to TRBJ1-3; possible D gene TRBD1, 5 bases. With 3 bases removed from V and 5 bases from J, the gap between germline ends came to 14 bases. This CDR3 region has 14 residues. Germline-derived CDR1 and CDR2 are DFQATT and SNEGSKA (reference sequence). CDR3 nucleotide sequence: TGCAGTGCTAGTCAGGGATTTACGAGAAACACCATATATTTT. This sequence encodes CSASQGFTRNTIYF.

This clonotype was picked up many times. This chain links TRBV5-1 with TRBJ2-7; possible D gene TRBD2, 6 bases. The CDR3 runs to 18 residues. Germline V gene sequence: CDR1 SGHRS, CDR2 YFSETQ. Between the trimmed V and J ends, which lost 0 bases and 3 bases, there was a span of 22 bases. The CDR3: CASSLVQRGSGPRYEQYF. CDR3 coding DNA: TGCGCCAGCAGCTTGGTCCAACGGGGGAGCGGACCTCGCTACGAGCAGTACTTC.

This clonotype was detected only once. This chain joins TRBV4-1 and TRBJ2-3; D is perhaps TRBD2 (6 bases). The germline V gene encodes CDR1 MGHRA and CDR2 YSYEKL. The CDR3 has 16 amino acids. V gave up 5 bases and J gave up 1 base, with 16 bases separating them. The CDR3, as DNA: TGCGCCAGCAGCTTCTTAGGAGCGGGCGGCACAGATACGCAGTATTTT. Translation gives CASSFLGAGGTDTQYF.

The chain has TRBV20-1 and TRBJ2-1, with 9 bases lining up with TRBD1. This CDR3 region has 14 residues. Looked up from germline, CDR1 is DFQATT and CDR2 is SNEGSKA (reference sequence). Unmatched junction bases numbered 11, after V lost 5 bases and J lost 9 bases. In DNA form, the CDR3 reads TGCAGTGCTTCTCGGACAGGGGTAAAGGGTGAGCAGTTCTTC. Its protein is CSASRTGVKGEQFF.

The rearrangement links TRBV20-1 to TRBJ2-3; D not certain. The CDR3 runs 15 residues. Trimming shortened V by 8 bases and J by 4 bases, and 22 bases separated the two germline ends. Germline CDR1 reads DFQATT; CDR2 reads SNEGSKA (reference sequence). The CDR3 is CSPLGIGQRPDTQYF. Here the CDR3 DNA reads TGCAGTCCTCTAGGAATAGGTCAGAGGCCAGATACGCAGTATTTT.

The table lists this clonotype with a few counts. The V gene is TRBV7-2, the J gene TRBJ2-7; D remains unclear. Trimming removed 5 bases at V and 3 bases at J, with 17 bases between. The CDR3 covers 15 residues. The germline V gene encodes CDR1 SGHTA and CDR2 FQGNSA. The CDR3 protein is CASSLRWMGNYEQYF. The CDR3 coding sequence is TGTGCCAGCAGCCTGCGTTGGATGGGAAACTACGAGCAGTACTTC.

Ten or more counts support this clonotype. CDR3 bases: TGTGCCAGCAGCTTATACGGGGGGCCAGAGACCCAGTACTTC. Translated, it gives CASSLYGGPETQYF. The chain has TRBV7-2 and TRBJ2-5, with a weak D call TRBD2 (7 bases). Germline loops: CDR1 SGHTA, CDR2 FQGNSA. CDR3 length equals 14 residues. Trimming took 2 bases from V and 4 from J, leaving 11 bases between them.

Worth noting for this clonotype: A clone one base away is much larger, so this may be a read error. DNA for the CDR3: TGTGCCAGCAGCCCAAGCGCCTCGGGCTCCCGACAGTACTTC. Translating it yields CASSPSASGSRQYF. V usage is TRBV7-2 and J usage is TRBJ2-4, with D uncertain. The germline CDR1 and CDR2 sequences are SGHTA and FQGNSA. V was cut by 5 bases and J by 13 bases, with 21 bases left in between. The CDR3 has 14 residues.

This clonotype appeared a few times. The chain combines TRBV29-1 with TRBJ2-3; 9 positions match TRBD2. V was clipped by 7 bases and J by 0 bases; unmatched bases: 5. Per the germline V gene, CDR1 is SQVTM and CDR2 is ANQGSEA. The CDR3 is 14 residues long. CDR3 DNA sequence: TGCAGCGCTTCAGCGGGAGGCAGCACAGATACGCAGTATTTT. It is translated as CSASAGGSTDTQYF.

This clonotype was picked up a small number of times. An end of the junction does not agree with germline; a read error may underlie this. The chain recombines TRBV2 with TRBJ2-7; 9 bases line up with TRBD1. The CDR3 totals 15 residues. Germline V lookup: CDR1 SNHLY, CDR2 FYNNEI. The CDR3 is CASQSGTGGSNEQYF. The DNA for the CDR3 is TGTGCCAGCCAGAGTGGAACAGGGGGCTCCAACGAGCAGTACTTC.

This clonotype was counted ten times or more. The chain uses TRBV14 and TRBJ2-1; possibly TRBD1 or TRBD2 for D (5 bases each). With 4 bases removed from V and 7 bases from J, the gap between germline ends came to 11 bases. Germline loops: CDR1 SGHDN, CDR2 FVKESK. The CDR3 has 13 amino acids. The CDR3 region has the DNA TGTGCCAGCAGCCGTCTAGAGGGGAATGAGCAGTTCTTC. Protein: CASSRLEGNEQFF.

In its sample, this clonotype was seen a few times. The chain uses TRBV5-1 and TRBJ2-1; 11 bases match TRBD2. The CDR3 is made up of 15 amino acids. The germline V gene encodes CDR1 SGHRS and CDR2 YFSETQ. Trimming at V came to 7 bases and at J to 7 bases, leaving 10 bases not matched to a gene. The CDR3 reads CASSDSGGVFNEQFF. The DNA of the CDR3 is TGCGCCAGCTCCGATAGCGGGGGGGTCTTTAATGAGCAGTTCTTC.